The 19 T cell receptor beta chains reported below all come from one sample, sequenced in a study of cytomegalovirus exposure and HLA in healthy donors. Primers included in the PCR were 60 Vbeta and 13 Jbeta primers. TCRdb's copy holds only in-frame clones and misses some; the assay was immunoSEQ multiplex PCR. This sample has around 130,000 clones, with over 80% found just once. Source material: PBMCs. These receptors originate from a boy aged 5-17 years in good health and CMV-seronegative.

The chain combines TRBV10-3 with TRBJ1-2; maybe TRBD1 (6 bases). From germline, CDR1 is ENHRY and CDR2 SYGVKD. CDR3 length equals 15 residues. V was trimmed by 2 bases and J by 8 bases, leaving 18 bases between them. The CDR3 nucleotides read TGTGCCATCAGTGAGCCCGGGACACTGGTCGGAGGCTACACCTTC. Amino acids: CAISEPGTLVGGYTF.

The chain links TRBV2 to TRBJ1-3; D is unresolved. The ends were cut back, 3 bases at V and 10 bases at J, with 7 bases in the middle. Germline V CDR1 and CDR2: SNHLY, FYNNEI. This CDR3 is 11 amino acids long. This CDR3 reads CASSESYTIYF. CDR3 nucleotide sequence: TGTGCCAGCAGTGAGTCTTATACCATATATTTT.

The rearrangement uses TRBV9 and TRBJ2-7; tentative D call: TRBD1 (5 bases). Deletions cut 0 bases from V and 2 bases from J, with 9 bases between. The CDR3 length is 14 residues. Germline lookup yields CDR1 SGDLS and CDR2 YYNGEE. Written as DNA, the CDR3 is TGTGCCAGCAGCGTAGCTGTCAGGGCCTACGAGCAGTACTTC. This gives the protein CASSVAVRAYEQYF. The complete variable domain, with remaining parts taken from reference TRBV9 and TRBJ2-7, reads DSGVTQTPKHLITATGQRVTLRCSPRSGDLSVYWYQQSLDQGLQFLIQYYNGEERAKGNILERFSAQQFPDLHSELNLSSLELGDSALYFCASSVAVRAYEQYFGPGTRLTVT.

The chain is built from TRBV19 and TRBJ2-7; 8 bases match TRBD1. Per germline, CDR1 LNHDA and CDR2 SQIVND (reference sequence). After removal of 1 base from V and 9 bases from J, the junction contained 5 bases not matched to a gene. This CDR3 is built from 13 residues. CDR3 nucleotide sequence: TGTGCCAGTAGTATAGCAGGGGGCGAGGTGCAGTACTTC. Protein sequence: CASSIAGGEVQYF.

The CDR3 bases are TGTGCCTGGGCGAAAGGACAGGGGTCCTACGAGCAGTACTTC. This encodes CAWAKGQGSYEQYF. The V and J genes are TRBV30 and TRBJ2-7, with 9 nucleotides matching TRBD1. The CDR3 runs 14 residues. The trim removed 5 bases at V and 1 base at J, leaving 6 bases unmatched. CDR1 GTSNPN and CDR2 SVGIG come from the germline V gene (reference sequence).

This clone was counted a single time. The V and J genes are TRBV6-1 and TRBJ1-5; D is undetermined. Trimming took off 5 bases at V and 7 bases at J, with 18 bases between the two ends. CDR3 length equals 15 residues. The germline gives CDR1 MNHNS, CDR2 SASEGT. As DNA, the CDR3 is TGTGCCAGCAGTCGCGGAGAAACAAGGAAACAGCCCCAGCATTTT. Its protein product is CASSRGETRKQPQHF.

The DNA for the CDR3 is TGTGCCAGCAGTGAATTTGGGCTATACGAGCAGTACTTC. As protein: CASSEFGLYEQYF. The J gene is TRBJ2-7, the V gene TRBV25-1; D gene uncertain. Deletions cut 1 base from V and 4 bases from J, with 8 bases between. CDR1 and CDR2 from the germline V gene are MGHDK and SYGVNS. The CDR3 covers 13 residues.

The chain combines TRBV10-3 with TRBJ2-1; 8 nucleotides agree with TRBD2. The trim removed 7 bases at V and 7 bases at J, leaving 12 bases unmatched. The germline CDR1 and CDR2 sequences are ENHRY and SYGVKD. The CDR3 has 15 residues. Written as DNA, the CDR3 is TGTGCCATCACTGTAGCGGGAATGGCGGGAAATGAGCAGTTCTTC. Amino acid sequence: CAITVAGMAGNEQFF.

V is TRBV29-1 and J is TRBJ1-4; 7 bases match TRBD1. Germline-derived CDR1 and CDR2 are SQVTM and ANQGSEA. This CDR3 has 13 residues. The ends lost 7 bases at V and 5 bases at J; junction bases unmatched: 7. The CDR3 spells CSARQGPNEKLFF. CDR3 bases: TGCAGCGCTAGACAGGGTCCAAATGAAAAACTGTTTTTT.

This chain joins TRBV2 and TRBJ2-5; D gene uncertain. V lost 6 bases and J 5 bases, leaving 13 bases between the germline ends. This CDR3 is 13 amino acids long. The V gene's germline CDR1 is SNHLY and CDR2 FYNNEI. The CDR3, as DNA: TGTGCCAGCAGCCGGGTTTTTCGGGAGACCCAGTACTTC. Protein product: CASSRVFRETQYF.

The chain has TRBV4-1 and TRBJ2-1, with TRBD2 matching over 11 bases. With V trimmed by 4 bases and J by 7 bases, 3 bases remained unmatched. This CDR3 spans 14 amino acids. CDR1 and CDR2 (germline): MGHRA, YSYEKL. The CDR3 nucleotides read TGCGCCAGCAGCCCGGGACTAGCGGTAAATGAGCAGTTCTTC. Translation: CASSPGLAVNEQFF.

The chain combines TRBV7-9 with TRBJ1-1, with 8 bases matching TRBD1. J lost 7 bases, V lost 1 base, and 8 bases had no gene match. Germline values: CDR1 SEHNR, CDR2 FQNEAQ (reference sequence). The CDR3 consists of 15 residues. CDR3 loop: CASSLGRTGLSEAFF. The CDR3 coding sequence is TGTGCCAGCAGCTTAGGCCGGACAGGGTTAAGTGAAGCTTTCTTT.

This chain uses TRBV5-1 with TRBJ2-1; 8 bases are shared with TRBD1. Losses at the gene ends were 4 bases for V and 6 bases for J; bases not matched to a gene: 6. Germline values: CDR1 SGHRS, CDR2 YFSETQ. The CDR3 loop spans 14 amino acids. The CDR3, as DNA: TGCGCCAGCAGCCCAGACAGGGGCCGCAATGAGCAGTTCTTC. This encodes CASSPDRGRNEQFF.

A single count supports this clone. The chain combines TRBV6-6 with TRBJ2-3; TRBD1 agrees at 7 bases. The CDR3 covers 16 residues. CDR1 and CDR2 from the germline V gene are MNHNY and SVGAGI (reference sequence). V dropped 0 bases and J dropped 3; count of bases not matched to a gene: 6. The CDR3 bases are TGTGCCAGCAGTTACTCGAGAACAGGGGCTACAGATACGCAGTATTTT. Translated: CASSYSRTGATDTQYF.

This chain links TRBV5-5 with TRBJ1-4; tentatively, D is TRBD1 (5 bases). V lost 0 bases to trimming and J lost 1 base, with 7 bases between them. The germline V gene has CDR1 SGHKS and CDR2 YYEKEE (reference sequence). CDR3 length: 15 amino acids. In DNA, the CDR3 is TGTGCCAGCAGCTTGGTGGGGGGAACTAATGAAAAACTGTTTTTT. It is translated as CASSLVGGTNEKLFF. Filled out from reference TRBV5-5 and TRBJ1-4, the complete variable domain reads DAGVTQSPTHLIKTRGQQVTLRCSPISGHKSVSWYQQVLGQGPQFIFQYYEKEERGRGNFPDRFSARQFPNYSSELNVNALLLGDSALYLCASSLVGGTNEKLFFGSGTQLSVL.

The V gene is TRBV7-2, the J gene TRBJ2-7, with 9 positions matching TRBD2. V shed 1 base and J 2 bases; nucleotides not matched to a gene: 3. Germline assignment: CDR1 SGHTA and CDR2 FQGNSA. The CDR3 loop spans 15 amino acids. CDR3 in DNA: TGTGCCAGCAGCTTAGTAGCGGGAGCTGCCTACGAGCAGTACTTC. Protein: CASSLVAGAAYEQYF.

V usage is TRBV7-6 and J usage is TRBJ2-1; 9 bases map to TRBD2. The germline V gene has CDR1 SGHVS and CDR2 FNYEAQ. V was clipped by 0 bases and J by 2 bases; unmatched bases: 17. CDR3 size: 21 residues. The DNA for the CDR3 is TGTGCCAGCAGCTTAGCGGGGGGCGTGGTAGCGGGAGCAAGGACCTACAATGAGCAGTTCTTC. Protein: CASSLAGGVVAGARTYNEQFF.

The CDR3 reads CSGRLAGGPYEQYF. The CDR3, as DNA: TGCAGTGGACGACTAGCGGGAGGGCCTTACGAGCAGTACTTC. This chain uses TRBV29-1 with TRBJ2-7, with 14 bases matching TRBD2. The CDR3 runs to 14 residues. Germline CDR1 is SQVTM and CDR2 is ANQGSEA.

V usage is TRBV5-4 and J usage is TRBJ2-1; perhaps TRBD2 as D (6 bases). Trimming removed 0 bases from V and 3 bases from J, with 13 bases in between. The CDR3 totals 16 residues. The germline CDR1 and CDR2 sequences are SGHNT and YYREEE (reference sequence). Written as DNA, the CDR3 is TGTGCCAGCAGCTTGGAATCCGGGAGAGGCTACAATGAGCAGTTCTTC. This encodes CASSLESGRGYNEQFF.